The 9 T cell receptor beta chains listed next were all sequenced from one sample in a study of shared clonotypes between healthy human individuals. Terminally differentiated effector memory CD45RA+ cells were left out of the naive CD8 fraction, which was CD45RO-negative and positively selected for CCR7. Clones were read by immunoSEQ multiplex PCR, and TCRdb kept only the in-frame ones, dropping some. The data contain about 2 million clones, 85% to 95% of them singletons. The sequenced sample consisted of naive CD8+ T cells sorted from blood. These receptors were obtained from a man aged 18 to 30 in good health.

The chain has TRBV30 and TRBJ2-1; D uncertain. The CDR3 is 13 residues long. Per the germline V gene, CDR1 is GTSNPN and CDR2 is SVGIG (reference sequence). Deletions cut 7 bases from V and 2 bases from J, with 12 bases between. In DNA form, the CDR3 reads TGTGCCTCGGACCCGGGCGCCTACAATGAGCAGTTCTTC. Translating it yields CASDPGAYNEQFF.

The J gene is TRBJ2-7, the V gene TRBV5-1; D is ambiguous. This CDR3 is built from 14 residues. The germline CDR1 and CDR2 sequences are SGHRS and YFSETQ. The ends were cut back, 0 bases at V and 4 bases at J, with 11 bases in the middle. The CDR3 DNA is TGCGCCAGCAGCTTGGCCAAGGGATCGTACGAGCAGTACTTC. Its protein product is CASSLAKGSYEQYF.

V and J are TRBV4-3 and TRBJ1-1; D remains unclear. V shed 1 base and J shed 4 bases, with 13 bases lying between them. Germline V CDR1 and CDR2: LGHNA, YSLEER. This CDR3 region has 15 residues. The CDR3 region is CASSQGRDWGTEAFF. The CDR3 DNA is TGCGCCAGCAGCCAAGGGCGGGATTGGGGCACTGAAGCTTTCTTT.

The chain employs TRBV10-3 and TRBJ2-2, with TRBD1 matching over 10 bases. The ends lost 6 bases at V and 3 bases at J; junction bases unmatched: 7. CDR3 length: 16 residues. Germline CDR1 ENHRY, CDR2 SYGVKD. The CDR3 DNA follows: TGTGCCATCAGGACCGCAGGGACAGGGGACACCGGGGAGCTGTTTTTT. Translating gives CAIRTAGTGDTGELFF.

Comment on this clone: Other DNA sequences in the same sample also yield this CDR3. This sequence joins TRBV10-2 and TRBJ2-3, with 12 bases matching TRBD2. V dropped 2 bases and J dropped 3; count of bases not matched to a gene: 3. Germline V gene sequence: CDR1 WSHSY, CDR2 SAAADI. CDR3 length: 16 amino acids. The CDR3 bases are TGCGCCAGCAGTGAGGGTCTAGCGGGAGGGACAGATACGCAGTATTTT. Protein sequence: CASSEGLAGGTDTQYF.

The chain joins TRBV10-1 to TRBJ2-7; 11 nucleotides line up with TRBD2. The CDR3 is made up of 17 amino acids. The V gene end was trimmed by 6 bases and the J gene end by 5 bases; junction bases not matched to a gene: 15. Germline assignment: CDR1 WNHNN and CDR2 SYGVQD (reference sequence). The CDR3 spells CASSLAGGPRRSHEQYF. CDR3 nucleotides: TGCGCCAGCAGCCTAGCGGGAGGCCCTCGTCGGTCCCACGAGCAGTACTTC.

In regard to this clone: The sample carries other DNA sequences with the same CDR3. V usage is TRBV28 and J usage is TRBJ2-7, with a tentative D call TRBD1 (5 bases). Per germline, CDR1 MDHEN and CDR2 SYDVKM. This CDR3 spans 14 amino acids. Deletions cut 3 bases from V and 0 bases from J, with 9 bases between. Written as DNA, the CDR3 is TGTGCCAGCAGTTTGGCAGGGTCCTCCTACGAGCAGTACTTC. As protein: CASSLAGSSYEQYF.

V usage is TRBV7-4 and J usage is TRBJ1-4; a weak D match, TRBD1 (5 bases). The germline gives CDR1 SGHVT, CDR2 SQSDAQ. CDR3 length: 14 amino acids. Trimming took 1 base from V and 6 from J, leaving 9 bases between them. The CDR3, as DNA: TGTGCCAGCAGCTTAGGGGGGACCCATGAAAAACTGTTTTTT. This translates into CASSLGGTHEKLFF.

The chain links TRBV10-2 to TRBJ2-7; TRBD1 might be the D (7 bases). CDR3 length: 15 residues. V was trimmed by 6 bases and J by 0 bases, leaving 15 bases between them. Germline V gene sequence: CDR1 WSHSY, CDR2 SAAADI. The CDR3 nucleotides are TGCGCCAGCAGCGTGTCAGGGGGGTTCTCCTACGAGCAGTACTTC. This sequence encodes CASSVSGGFSYEQYF.